The next 9 T cell receptor beta chains were all read from a single sample in a study of OX40 agonist ivuxolimab in advanced cancers. Method: immunoSEQ multiplex PCR; TCRdb's copy keeps in-frame clones and lacks some. The repertoire holds approximately 86,000 clones, with roughly nine tenths as singletons. This specimen was CD4+ or CD8+ T cells sorted from blood, taken in a trial of the OX40 agonist ivuxolimab. These receptors came from an adult with an advanced solid tumor such as melanoma, head and neck, liver or kidney cancer.

The V call is TRBV11-2, the J call TRBJ1-3; no reliable D call. Trimming shortened V by 2 bases and J by 0 bases, and 8 bases separated the two germline ends. Per the germline V gene, CDR1 is SGHAT and CDR2 is FQNNGV. This CDR3 has 15 residues. Written as DNA, the CDR3 is TGTGCCAGCAGCTTATCTAGGACCTCTGGAAACACCATATATTTT. Translated: CASSLSRTSGNTIYF.

The chain combines TRBV7-9 with TRBJ2-1; D may be TRBD1 (5 bases). This CDR3 contains 14 residues. Trimming stripped 5 bases from V and 9 bases from J, with 17 bases between. Per germline, CDR1 SEHNR and CDR2 FQNEAQ (reference sequence). CDR3 residues: CASSLRWERGEQFF. DNA of the CDR3: TGTGCCAGCAGCCTCAGATGGGAAAGGGGTGAGCAGTTCTTC.

The CDR3 DNA sequence: TGTGCCAGCAGCCCAAAGCAGACGAGCGAGCAGTACTTC. The encoded protein is CASSPKQTSEQYF. The chain uses TRBV13 and TRBJ2-7; D not certain. Germline CDR1 is PRHDT and CDR2 is FYEKMQ (reference sequence). Trimming stripped 5 bases from V and 6 bases from J, with 14 bases between. This CDR3 has 13 amino acids.

The rearrangement links TRBV5-4 to TRBJ2-7; no definite D call. V lost 4 bases and J lost 2, with 13 bases in between. The CDR3 runs to 14 residues. CDR1 and CDR2 (germline): SGHNT, YYREEE (reference sequence). The CDR3 loop is CASSSQDSAYEQYF. In DNA form, the CDR3 reads TGTGCCAGCAGCAGTCAGGATTCCGCCTACGAGCAGTACTTC.

V usage is TRBV19 and J usage is TRBJ2-5, with TRBD2 matching over 10 bases. J gave up 4 bases and V 5 bases, and 4 bases lay outside the gene matches. The CDR3 totals 14 residues. The germline V gene encodes CDR1 LNHDA and CDR2 SQIVND (reference sequence). DNA of the CDR3: TGTGCCAGTAGTCCCCGGACTAGCGGAGAGACCCAGTACTTC. Translating it yields CASSPRTSGETQYF.

V is TRBV5-1 and J is TRBJ2-3; TRBD1 matches at 7 bases. The CDR3 contains 15 residues. Per germline, CDR1 SGHRS and CDR2 YFSETQ. With 5 bases clipped from V and 3 bases from J, the junction kept 9 bases outside the gene matches. CDR3 sequence: CASRNRGGGTDTQYF. The CDR3, as DNA: TGCGCCAGCAGGAACAGGGGTGGTGGGACAGATACGCAGTATTTT. The full variable domain, in which reference TRBV5-1 and TRBJ2-3 provide the parts outside the CDR3, is KAGVTQTPRYLIKTRGQQVTLSCSPISGHRSVSWYQQTPGQGLQFLFEYFSETQRNKGNFPGRFSGRQFSNSRSEMNVSTLELGDSALYLCASRNRGGGTDTQYFGPGTRLTVL.

This sequence joins TRBV5-1 and TRBJ2-7; TRBD1 is a possible D gene (5 bases). The germline V gene encodes CDR1 SGHRS and CDR2 YFSETQ. V gave up 2 bases and J gave up 6 bases, with 18 bases separating them. The length of the CDR3 is 15 residues. CDR3 residues: CASSLLQDALGEQYF. DNA for the CDR3: TGCGCCAGCAGCTTATTACAGGACGCCCTAGGCGAGCAGTACTTC.

The genes are TRBV5-1 and TRBJ1-4; D perhaps matches TRBD1 (6 bases). Germline values: CDR1 SGHRS, CDR2 YFSETQ. Between the trimmed V and J ends, which lost 10 bases and 4 bases, there was a span of 20 bases. The CDR3 is 15 amino acids. CDR3 sequence reads: CASSPNGGLNEKLFF. Written as DNA, the CDR3 is TGCGCCTCTTCCCCCAACGGGGGGCTTAATGAAAAACTGTTTTTT.

The rearrangement joins TRBV6-5 to TRBJ2-7; tentatively, D is TRBD1 or TRBD2 (6 bases each). There are 14 residues in the CDR3. Germline values: CDR1 MNHEY, CDR2 SVGAGI. V dropped 4 bases and J dropped 5 bases, with 15 bases sitting between them. CDR3: CASSSTGAPNEQYF. The CDR3 DNA sequence: TGTGCCAGCAGTTCCACGGGGGCGCCGAACGAGCAGTACTTC.